A selection of T cell receptor beta chains follows, all from one sample in a study of CD8 T cells in ankylosing spondylitis. In TCRdb, the 5' RACE reads were re-called with MiXCR into one record per CDR3 protein. The sample gives some 840,000 distinct CDR3 sequences, over 9.5% of which show up once; about 0.49% is in the top ten. Sequences were obtained from blood, either unsorted or a sorted T cell fraction (not recorded which). Source of these receptors: a male donor with ankylosing spondylitis. Each CDR3 is given with its conserved first and last residue. A D gene is named only where the DNA matches it firmly. Some rows have no size entry. The others give once, few or many, or a class for an expanded clone.

clone size | J gene | V gene | D gene | CDR3 DNA | CDR3 protein
. | TRBJ2-1 | TRBV9 | TRBD2 | TGTGCCAGCAGCAGGCGGGAGTTTTTGGATGAGCAGTTCTTC | CASSRREFLDEQFF
. | TRBJ2-1 | TRBV6-6 | TRBD2 | TGTGCCAGCAGTTACCCTCTGGCGGGGGGCCCAGGGGAGCAGTTCTTC | CASSYPLAGGPGEQFF
few | TRBJ1-2 | TRBV7-9 | . | TGTGCCAGCAGCTTAACTGAAACAGGGCCCTATGGCTACACCTTC | CASSLTETGPYGYTF
many | TRBJ2-2 | TRBV29-1 | . | TGCAGCGTGACAGCGGAAAACACCGGGGAGCTGTTTTTT | CSVTAENTGELFF
few | TRBJ2-7 | TRBV18 | TRBD2 | TGTGCCAGCTCATCCTCCGGGACTAGCGTGTCCTACGAGCAGTACTTC | CASSSSGTSVSYEQYF
many | TRBJ1-1 | TRBV9 | . | TGTGCCAGCAGCGTACTGGCGGACACTCAAGCTTTCTTT | CASSVLADTQAFF
few | TRBJ2-1 | TRBV6-1 | TRBD2 | TGTGCCAGCAGGGATCCGGGACTAGCGGGGGATGGCGATGAGCAGTTCTTC | CASRDPGLAGDGDEQFF
. | TRBJ2-1 | TRBV5-6 | TRBD1 | TGTGCCAGCTGTGGACAGGGGGGCTACAATGAGCAGTTCTTC | CASCGQGGYNEQFF
. | TRBJ2-3 | TRBV5-6 | . | TGTGCCAGCAGCTTTGAGACATACACAGATACGCAGTATTTT | CASSFETYTDTQYF
. | TRBJ2-3 | TRBV24-1 | TRBD2 | TGTGCCACCAGTGATTTGTGGACTAGCGTAGGCACAGATACGCAGTATTTT | CATSDLWTSVGTDTQYF